Presented here are 28 T cell receptor beta chains from one specimen sequenced in a study of blood T cell repertoires in COVID-19. The table came from immunoSEQ multiplex PCR; TCRdb's copy has only in-frame clones and leaves some out. The sample has a few hundred thousand clones; 70% to 90% are singletons. The sequencing input was peripheral blood. Receptors were obtained from a man aged 55 to 70 who had recovered from COVID-19.

The gene calls are TRBV29-1 and TRBJ1-1; 7 nucleotides match TRBD1. V lost 4 bases and J lost 5; bases outside the gene matches: 13. CDR3 size: 15 residues. Germline CDR1 and CDR2: SQVTM and ANQGSEA. CDR3 in amino acids: CSVVGSEGARTEAFF. For the CDR3, the DNA is TGCAGCGTTGTGGGCTCTGAGGGGGCGCGAACTGAAGCTTTCTTT.

The gene calls are TRBV7-8 and TRBJ2-7; TRBD1 matches 9 bases. The germline CDR1 and CDR2 sequences are SGHVS and FQNEAQ. The junction had 3 bases not matched to a gene; V was cut back by 4 bases and J by 2 bases. The CDR3 is made up of 14 amino acids. The CDR3 is CASSSRQGAYEQYF. Written as DNA, the CDR3 is TGTGCCAGCAGCTCTCGACAGGGGGCCTACGAGCAGTACTTC.

The chain has TRBV7-2 and TRBJ1-6, with D maybe TRBD1 (5 bases). Trimming stripped 7 bases from V and 4 bases from J, with 8 bases between. The CDR3 consists of 13 residues. Looked up from germline, CDR1 is SGHTA and CDR2 is FQGNSA. This CDR3 is CASTGEYNSPLHF. DNA for the CDR3: TGTGCCAGCACGGGGGAATATAATTCACCCCTCCACTTT. The full variable domain, completed using reference TRBV7-2 and TRBJ1-6, is GAGVSQSPSNKVTEKGKDVELRCDPISGHTALYWYRQSLGQGLEFLIYFQGNSAPDKSGLPSDRFSAERTGGSVSTLTIQRTQQEDSAVYLCASTGEYNSPLHFGNGTRLTVT.

The V gene is TRBV15, the J gene TRBJ1-5, with D perhaps matching TRBD1 (6 bases). Germline-derived CDR1 and CDR2 are LNHNV and YYDKDF (reference sequence). Trimming shortened V by 0 bases and J by 4 bases, and 16 bases separated the two germline ends. The CDR3 has 17 residues. CDR3 DNA: TGTGCCACCAGCAGAGAGGCCGACAGGATCGCAAATCAGCCCCAGCATTTT. It encodes CATSREADRIANQPQHF.

This clone was seen a handful of times. V gene TRBV5-6 combines with J gene TRBJ2-2; 7 nucleotides align to TRBD2. V dropped 7 bases and J dropped 2; count of bases not matched to a gene: 11. The CDR3 sequence is 16 residues long. Germline V gives CDR1 SGHDT, CDR2 YYEEEE. Here the CDR3 DNA reads TGTGCCAGCTTTACTACAGGCGGGGGAAACACCGGGGAGCTGTTTTTT. Translating gives CASFTTGGGNTGELFF.

Here the CDR3 DNA reads TGCGCCACGATTACAGGGTTTCGGGGAGATACGCAGTATTTT. This sequence encodes CATITGFRGDTQYF. The rearrangement links TRBV10-2 to TRBJ2-3, with a possible D match to TRBD1 (6 bases). The CDR3 has 14 amino acids. V was trimmed by 10 bases and J by 5 bases, leaving 19 bases between them. Germline V gene data show CDR1 as WSHSY and CDR2 as SAAADI.

CDR3 DNA: TGTGCCAGCAGTTATGGACATTCAAGGGTTAATTCACCCCTCCACTTT. Protein: CASSYGHSRVNSPLHF. The rearrangement links TRBV6-5 to TRBJ1-6; D is perhaps TRBD1 (5 bases). The CDR3 sequence is 16 residues long. Trimming shortened V by 3 bases and J by 6 bases, and 15 bases separated the two germline ends. Germline V gene lookup returns CDR1 MNHEY and CDR2 SVGAGI.

The gene calls are TRBV14 and TRBJ2-2; 8 nucleotides line up with TRBD2. In germline, CDR1 is SGHDN, CDR2 FVKESK. J lost 7 bases, V lost 6 bases, and 7 bases had no gene match. The CDR3 runs to 14 residues. The CDR3 nucleotides are TGTGCCAGCAGGGCGGGAGGAGTTGTCGGGGAGCTGTTTTTT. Protein: CASRAGGVVGELFF.

The gene calls are TRBV7-8 and TRBJ1-5; D unclear. Germline V lookup: CDR1 SGHVS, CDR2 FQNEAQ. V dropped 0 bases and J dropped 0 bases, with 15 bases sitting between them. The CDR3 runs to 18 residues. The CDR3 DNA follows: TGTGCCAGCAGCTTAGCGACCCTGACAAGAACTAGCAATCAGCCCCAGCATTTT. Translated, it gives CASSLATLTRTSNQPQHF.

CDR3 DNA: TGTGCCAGCAGCCGCCTGGGGGGAGGAGAGACCCAGTACTTC. Amino acids: CASSRLGGGETQYF. The V and J genes are TRBV3-1 (or the pseudogene TRBV3-2) and TRBJ2-5, with TRBD2 as a possible D gene (6 bases). CDR3 size: 14 residues. Germline values: CDR1 LGHDT, CDR2 YNNKEL (reference sequence). Trimming cost V 4 bases and J 4 bases, with 13 bases left between them.

The V gene is TRBV9, the J gene TRBJ2-5; unclear D gene. Per germline, CDR1 SGDLS and CDR2 YYNGEE. V was pared by 0 bases and J by 1 base, with 7 bases between. The CDR3 extends over 14 amino acids. This CDR3 reads CASSVGGTQETQYF. The CDR3 nucleotides are TGTGCCAGCAGCGTAGGCGGCACCCAAGAGACCCAGTACTTC.

The chain joins TRBV7-2 to TRBJ2-5, with 7 bases matching TRBD1. The CDR3 runs 14 residues. V lost 3 bases to trimming and J lost 3 bases; unmatched junction nucleotides: 4. Germline CDR1 and CDR2: SGHTA and FQGNSA. The CDR3 nucleotides read TGTGCCAGCAGCTTTGGGGGACAGAAAGAGACCCAGTACTTC. As protein: CASSFGGQKETQYF.

The chain combines TRBV5-6 with TRBJ1-6; D not certain. The CDR3 loop spans 15 amino acids. V dropped 0 bases and J dropped 6 bases, with 10 bases sitting between them. Germline V lookup: CDR1 SGHDT, CDR2 YYEEEE. The CDR3, as DNA: TGTGCCAGCAGCTTGGGGCGGGTGGCTAATTCACCCCTCCACTTT. This encodes CASSLGRVANSPLHF.

The chain employs TRBV28 and TRBJ1-2, with TRBD1 as a possible D gene (5 bases). Germline V gene sequence: CDR1 MDHEN, CDR2 SYDVKM. The length of the CDR3 is 14 residues. Between the trimmed V and J ends, which lost 3 bases and 6 bases, there was a span of 14 bases. CDR3 nucleotide sequence: TGTGCCAGCAGTTTGGGGGGGGGAATAAATGGCTACACCTTC. Encoded protein: CASSLGGGINGYTF.

The J gene is TRBJ2-5, the V gene TRBV9, with TRBD2 identical over 13 bases. The J segment lost 3 bases and the V segment lost 3 bases, leaving 2 bases of the junction unmatched. This CDR3 contains 15 residues. Germline V CDR1 and CDR2: SGDLS, YYNGEE. CDR3 amino acids: CASSAGLAGKETQYF. The CDR3 coding sequence is TGTGCCAGCAGCGCGGGACTAGCGGGAAAAGAGACCCAGTACTTC.

V is TRBV3-1 (or the pseudogene TRBV3-2) and J is TRBJ1-2; D ambiguous. Germline V gene sequence: CDR1 LGHDT, CDR2 YNNKEL (reference sequence). The V end was cut by 2 bases, the J end by 8 bases, with 15 bases between. The CDR3 is 14 amino acids. CDR3 coding DNA: TGTGCCAGCAGCCAAAAGGTATCGGGTGGGGGCTACACCTTC. Protein: CASSQKVSGGGYTF.

The rearrangement joins TRBV7-3 to TRBJ2-2, with TRBD2 as a possible D gene (5 bases). The germline V and J ends were trimmed by 4 bases and 5 bases, with 11 bases remaining between them. The CDR3 spans 14 residues. Per the germline V gene, CDR1 is SGHTA and CDR2 is FQGTGA. The CDR3 DNA is TGTGCCAGCAGCTCTTTTTCGGGAACCGGGGAGCTGTTTTTT. Residues: CASSSFSGTGELFF.

This clone was detected once. V is TRBV23-1 and J is TRBJ2-5; 9 bases map to TRBD2. TRBV23-1 is classed as an ORF, of uncertain function. J gave up 0 bases and V 3 bases, and 8 bases lay outside the gene matches. This CDR3 is built from 17 residues. The CDR3 bases are TGCGCCAGCAGTCAGAATCGCGGGAGGGCCCACCAAGAGACCCAGTACTTC. Amino acid sequence: CASSQNRGRAHQETQYF.

The chain combines TRBV6-5 with TRBJ2-7; weak D call: TRBD2 (6 bases). This CDR3 has 14 residues. Per germline, CDR1 MNHEY and CDR2 SVGAGI. The V end was cut by 8 bases, the J end by 0 bases, with 14 bases between. CDR3 nucleotide sequence: TGTGCCAGCCGGCGGGACCTGAGCTCCTACGAGCAGTACTTC. Translated: CASRRDLSSYEQYF.

This chain joins TRBV11-3 and TRBJ2-5; weak D call: TRBD2 (6 bases). The CDR3 totals 13 residues. Per germline, CDR1 SGHNT and CDR2 YENEEA. Between the trimmed V and J ends, which lost 3 bases and 3 bases, there was a span of 8 bases. The CDR3 loop is CASSFEREETQYF. The DNA for the CDR3 is TGTGCCAGCAGCTTCGAGCGGGAAGAGACCCAGTACTTC.

The chain uses TRBV3-1 (or the pseudogene TRBV3-2) and TRBJ1-6, with 10 bases aligning to TRBD1. Germline V gene sequence: CDR1 LGHDT, CDR2 YNNKEL (reference sequence). The CDR3 runs to 14 residues. The V segment lost 6 bases and the J segment 9 bases; nucleotides outside the gene matches: 5. In DNA form, the CDR3 reads TGTGCCAGCAGTGACAGGGGGCCGAGTTCACCCCTCCACTTT. Translated: CASSDRGPSSPLHF.

DNA of the CDR3: TGTGCCAGCAGGGGGACAGGACGAGATACGCAGTATTTT. Translating it yields CASRGTGRDTQYF. The genes are TRBV12-3 or TRBV12-4 and TRBJ2-3; 8 bases align to TRBD1. The CDR3 covers 13 residues. With V trimmed by 6 bases and J by 5 bases, 4 bases remained unmatched.

CDR3: CASSITGTGVEKLFF. The CDR3, as DNA: TGTGCCAGCAGTATAACCGGGACAGGGGTTGAAAAACTGTTTTTT. V gene TRBV27 combines with J gene TRBJ1-4; 10 nucleotides align to TRBD1. In germline, CDR1 is MNHEY, CDR2 SMNVEV (reference sequence). This CDR3 spans 15 amino acids. Germline trimming cut 5 bases from V and 7 bases from J; bases unmatched to any gene: 7.

The J gene is TRBJ2-7, the V gene TRBV3-1 (or the pseudogene TRBV3-2), with no clear D. The germline CDR1 and CDR2 sequences are LGHDT and YNNKEL (reference sequence). Trimming cost V 4 bases and J 0 bases, with 4 bases left between them. This CDR3 contains 12 residues. The CDR3 nucleotides are TGTGCCAGCAGCCTGAGCTCCTACGAGCAGTACTTC. It specifies CASSLSSYEQYF.

This chain connects TRBV2 to TRBJ2-3; 8 bases agree with TRBD2. V lost 6 bases and J lost 2; bases outside the gene matches: 10. In germline, CDR1 is SNHLY, CDR2 FYNNEI. The CDR3 totals 16 residues. In nucleotides, the CDR3 is TGTGCCAGCAGCCTACAAGGGACTAGTTCCACAGATACGCAGTATTTT. Its protein is CASSLQGTSSTDTQYF. Filled out from reference TRBV2 and TRBJ2-3, the complete variable domain reads EPEVTQTPSHQVTQMGQEVILRCVPISNHLYFYWYRQILGQKVEFLVSFYNNEISEKSEIFDDQFSVERPDGSNFTLKIRSTKLEDSAMYFCASSLQGTSSTDTQYFGPGTRLTVL.

The rearrangement uses TRBV27 and TRBJ2-2; 8 bases are a match to TRBD1. The ends lost 5 bases at V and 5 bases at J; junction bases unmatched: 10. The CDR3 is made up of 16 amino acids. Germline lookup yields CDR1 MNHEY and CDR2 SMNVEV (reference sequence). DNA for the CDR3: TGTGCCAGCAGTGCCCCCAGGGGGCGCAAAACCGGGGAGCTGTTTTTT. It is translated as CASSAPRGRKTGELFF.

The chain is built from TRBV10-1 and TRBJ2-1; tentative D call: TRBD1 (6 bases). The CDR3 runs 15 residues. Germline V gene sequence: CDR1 WNHNN, CDR2 SYGVQD (reference sequence). V was shortened by 7 bases and J by 3 bases, with 16 bases between the two germline ends. CDR3 bases: TGCGCCAGCATGGCAGCGGACAGAAACTACAATGAGCAGTTCTTC. Translated, it gives CASMAADRNYNEQFF.

This clone was picked up a small number of times. V usage is TRBV4-2 and J usage is TRBJ1-2, with D tentatively TRBD1 (5 bases). The CDR3 extends over 14 amino acids. V was shortened by 3 bases and J by 1 base, with 9 bases between the two germline ends. CDR1 is LGHNA, CDR2 YNFKEQ, per germline. The CDR3: CASSQGPINYGYTF. In DNA, the CDR3 is TGTGCCAGCAGCCAGGGGCCCATTAACTATGGCTACACCTTC.